Listed below are T cell receptor beta chains from one sample, sequenced in a study of identical twins. TCRdb reanalysed the 5' RACE reads using MiXCR and keeps one entry per CDR3 protein. The sample contains about 900,000 distinct CDR3 sequences, 9% to 15% of which appear only once. The same data also contributed to another study, on yellow fever vaccine responses in identical twins.

Sequencing used PBMCs. These receptors were obtained from a woman in her late teens or twenties in good health. CDR3s include the opening cysteine and the closing phenylalanine or tryptophan. Fields, in order: V gene, CDR3 protein.

>TRBV6-5
CASSYSTGIEETQYF
>TRBV28
CASSPALVYGYTF
>TRBV9
CASSVGVAGDASTDTQYF
>TRBV3-1
CASSLLGTSGRGWNEQFF
>TRBV6-5
CASSFTGIMNTGELFF
>TRBV29-1
CSVEGGRPSLIPYNEQFF
>TRBV20-1
CSARDPTSGEYNEQFF
>TRBV6-1
CASSEGGQTDTQYF
>TRBV20-1
CSARETSGSSSYNEQFF
>TRBV7-9
CASSPATGSYNEQFF
>TRBV10-3
CAVSKGPGELFF
>TRBV20-1
CSAIPEANEQFF
>TRBV6-5
CASSYSNSGRVQYF
>TRBV12-3/TRBV12-4
CASSIRQGSEAFF
>TRBV3-1
CASSPLPSGHYNEQFF
>TRBV4-1
CASSQVGTSTDTQYF
>TRBV5-4
CASSPGGSFGYNSPLHF
>TRBV4-2
CASSQDLNVGQGENNEQFF
>TRBV5-1
CASSPGTPSNTGELFF
>TRBV15
CATSRRGQYNSPLHF
>TRBV12-3/TRBV12-4
CASRGGGLNTGELFF
>TRBV12-3/TRBV12-4
CASSTRTEKIGEQYF
>TRBV5-1
CASSLALLAGGNEQFF
>TRBV12-1
CSVTLPGLAFSDEQFF
>TRBV20-1
CSARAGNQPQHF
>TRBV3-1
CASSRVTSSGNTIYF
>TRBV11-1
CASTPDGASGGQSSYNEQFF
>TRBV20-1
CSARDQGVGYTF
>TRBV24-1
CATQTGGDFSGELFF
>TRBV9
CASTVTGGVDETQYF
>TRBV11-3
CASSLGQGDNQPQHF
>TRBV13
CASSLRGKQTDGELFF
>TRBV28
CASSIQREARPKQFF
>TRBV11-2
CASSLTRDIRLETQYF
>TRBV29-1
CSAEGIETSVYNEQFF
>TRBV7-3
CASSLIFGVAADTQYF
>TRBV20-1
CSARVGLAGGFEQFF
>TRBV27
CASSLSPGQTYEQYF
>TRBV11-3
CASSPGTSGRTRNEQFF
>TRBV12-3/TRBV12-4
CASSPTGTGTSGANVLTF